This TCR beta chain was obtained from a study of beta chain features in type 1 diabetes. Every single donor gave one heparinised blood draw, and these averaged about 116 mL. Study conclusions and caveats: Within each of all four CD4+ subsets, Type 1 diabetes patients had TCRB CDR3s that were moderately but significantly shorter.

About this clone: Its antigen is still unknown.

Trimming took 6 bases from V and 7 from J; bases not matched to a gene: 9. The CDR3 has 15 amino acids. Germline assignment: CDR1 ENHRY and CDR2 SYGVKD. The whole isolated RNA underwent reverse transcription, so sequencing captured expressed TCRB transcripts. Assay used: immunoSEQ multiplex PCR; TCRdb lists only in-frame clones, some missing. The sample contains around 710,000 clones, around 12% of which appear only once. The sequence came from a young man with type 1 diabetes. Source material: naive CD4+ T cells from blood. The chain combines TRBV10-3 with TRBJ2-1; 10 nucleotides align to TRBD1. For the CDR3, the DNA is TGTGCCATCAGGACTCCGGGACAGGGGACGAATGAGCAGTTCTTC. Translated, it gives CAIRTPGQGTNEQFF.